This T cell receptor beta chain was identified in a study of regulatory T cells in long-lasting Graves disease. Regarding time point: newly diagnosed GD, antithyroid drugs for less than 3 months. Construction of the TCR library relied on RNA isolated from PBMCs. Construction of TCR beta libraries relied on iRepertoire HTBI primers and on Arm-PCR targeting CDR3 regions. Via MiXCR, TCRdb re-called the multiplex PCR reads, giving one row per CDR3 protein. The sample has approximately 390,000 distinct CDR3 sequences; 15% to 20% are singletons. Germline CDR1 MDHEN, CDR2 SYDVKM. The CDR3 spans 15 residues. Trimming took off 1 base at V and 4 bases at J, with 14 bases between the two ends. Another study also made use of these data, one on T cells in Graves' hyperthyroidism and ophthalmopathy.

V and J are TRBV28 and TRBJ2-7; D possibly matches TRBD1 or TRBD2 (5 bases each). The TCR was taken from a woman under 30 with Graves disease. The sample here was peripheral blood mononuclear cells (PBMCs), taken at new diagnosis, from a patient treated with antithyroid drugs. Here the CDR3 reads CASSLSPWGWYEQYF. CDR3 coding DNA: TGTGCCAGCAGTTTATCCCCTTGGGGGTGGTACGAGCAGTACTTC. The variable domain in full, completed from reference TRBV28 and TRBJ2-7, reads DVKVTQSSRYLVKRTGEKVFLECVQDMDHENMFWYRQDPGLGLRLIYFSYDVKMKEKGDIPEGYSVSREKKERFSLILESASTNQTSMYLCASSLSPWGWYEQYFGPGTRLTVT.